Below, 30 T cell receptor beta chains from the same sample are listed, as sequenced in a study of memory CD4+ T cells and cytomegalovirus serostatus. Single viable CD3+CD4+CD8-CD45RO+ cells were sorted as the memory CD4+ T cells. Here immunoSEQ multiplex PCR was the method, and the copy in TCRdb shows in-frame clones only, minus some. The repertoire holds under 75,000 clones, 80% seen once, with less than 0.6% in the top ten. What was sequenced was memory CD4+ T cells from blood. Receptors were obtained from an adult in good health and CMV-seronegative. Some clones in this sample may be carry-over from other donors' samples.

The chain couples TRBV20-1 to TRBJ2-5, with D uncertain. Trimming stripped 2 bases from V and 5 bases from J, with 6 bases between. The germline gives CDR1 DFQATT, CDR2 SNEGSKA (reference sequence). The CDR3 is made up of 11 amino acids. CDR3 in DNA: TGCAGTGCTAGAACGGGCGAGACCCAGTACTTC. Translated, it gives CSARTGETQYF.

The chain recombines TRBV7-9 with TRBJ2-2; 10 nucleotides agree with TRBD2. Germline CDR1 and CDR2: SEHNR and FQNEAQ (reference sequence). CDR3 length: 16 residues. The V segment lost 5 bases and the J segment 2 bases; nucleotides outside the gene matches: 5. The CDR3 bases are TGTGCCAGCAGCCGTAGCGGGGGGCCCAACACCGGGGAGCTGTTTTTT. Translation: CASSRSGGPNTGELFF.

This chain connects TRBV5-5 to TRBJ1-1, with no clear D. The ends were cut back, 2 bases at V and 4 bases at J, with 9 bases in the middle. Germline assignment: CDR1 SGHKS and CDR2 YYEKEE (reference sequence). This CDR3 has 13 amino acids. The CDR3 loop reads CASSFPSGTEAFF. The CDR3 region has the DNA TGTGCCAGCAGCTTCCCCAGCGGCACTGAAGCTTTCTTT.

The rearrangement links TRBV7-2 to TRBJ2-7; possibly TRBD1 for D (5 bases). V lost 1 base, J lost 0 bases, and 10 bases lay in between. There are 15 residues in the CDR3. The V gene's germline CDR1 is SGHTA and CDR2 FQGNSA. The DNA of the CDR3 is TGTGCCAGCAGCTTAGAACAGGTGGGCTCCTACGAGCAGTACTTC. Protein product: CASSLEQVGSYEQYF.

This clone has only one observation. The chain combines TRBV9 with TRBJ2-7; D is uncertain. The CDR3 is 13 amino acids. Germline lookup yields CDR1 SGDLS and CDR2 YYNGEE. V was cut by 9 bases and J by 4 bases, with 17 bases left in between. The CDR3 loop reads CATPRHRHYEQYF. The CDR3 nucleotides are TGTGCCACCCCGCGACATCGACATTACGAGCAGTACTTC.

This clone was seen just once. This CDR3 is also generated by other DNA sequences in the sample. V and J are TRBV7-6 and TRBJ1-3, with TRBD1 as a possible D gene (5 bases). CDR3 length equals 14 residues. V was clipped by 1 base and J by 4 bases, with 8 bases between them. Germline lookup yields CDR1 SGHVS and CDR2 FNYEAQ. The CDR3 spells CASSLGGSGNTIYF. The CDR3, as DNA: TGTGCCAGCAGCTTAGGGGGGTCCGGAAACACCATATATTTT. The full variable domain, completed using reference TRBV7-6 and TRBJ1-3, is GAGVSQSPRYKVTKRGQDVALRCDPISGHVSLYWYRQALGQGPEFLTYFNYEAQQDKSGLPNDRFSAERPEGSISTLTIQRTEQRDSAMYRCASSLGGSGNTIYFGEGSWLTVV.

V is TRBV11-2 and J is TRBJ2-7; a possible D gene is TRBD2 (6 bases). Trimming removed 4 bases from V and 6 bases from J, with 19 bases in between. The germline gives CDR1 SGHAT, CDR2 FQNNGV. The CDR3 runs to 15 residues. Written as DNA, the CDR3 is TGTGCCAGCAGCTACGTTCGCGTGGGGCGGGGCGAGCAGTACTTC. Translating it yields CASSYVRVGRGEQYF.

V and J are TRBV28 and TRBJ1-1, with 7 positions matching TRBD1. Germline V lookup: CDR1 MDHEN, CDR2 SYDVKM. V was pared by 6 bases and J by 10 bases, with 14 bases of the junction left unmatched. The CDR3 is 14 residues long. CDR3 sequence: CASSPGTATIGAFF. The CDR3 DNA reads as TGTGCCAGCAGCCCAGGGACAGCGACGATCGGAGCTTTCTTT.

This clone was seen just once. The chain is built from TRBV11-2 and TRBJ2-7; D remains ambiguous. The CDR3 sequence is 15 residues long. Trimming took 0 bases from V and 3 from J, leaving 12 bases between them. The germline V gene encodes CDR1 SGHAT and CDR2 FQNNGV. CDR3 DNA: TGTGCCAGCAGCTTAGATCATCGGGCAGTCTACGAGCAGTACTTC. Its translation is CASSLDHRAVYEQYF.

The chain uses TRBV14 and TRBJ2-1; 8 positions agree with TRBD1. The CDR3 has 16 amino acids. V lost 4 bases to trimming and J lost 2 bases; unmatched junction nucleotides: 7. Germline V lookup: CDR1 SGHDN, CDR2 FVKESK. The CDR3 bases are TGTGCCAGCAGCCGGCGACAGGGGTCGACCTACAATGAGCAGTTCTTC. The encoded protein is CASSRRQGSTYNEQFF.

This chain joins TRBV18 and TRBJ2-3; D may be TRBD1 or TRBD2 (6 bases each). CDR3 size: 15 residues. Germline assignment: CDR1 KGHSH and CDR2 LQKENI. Trimming cost V 0 bases and J 6 bases, with 13 bases left between them. The CDR3 DNA is TGTGCCAGCTCACCACCCTCGGGGGCGCGGGATACGCAGTATTTT. This encodes CASSPPSGARDTQYF.

This clone was counted a single time. V usage is TRBV13 and J usage is TRBJ1-2; possibly TRBD1 for D (5 bases). Trimming cost V 3 bases and J 2 bases, with 7 bases left between them. Germline assignment: CDR1 PRHDT and CDR2 FYEKMQ (reference sequence). CDR3 length: 13 residues. DNA of the CDR3: TGTGCCAGCAGCTTGGACAAAAACTATGGCTACACCTTC. Encoded protein: CASSLDKNYGYTF.

This clone was seen more than once but under ten times. The rearrangement joins TRBV27 to TRBJ2-7, with 9 bases identical to TRBD1. The CDR3 loop spans 15 amino acids. V lost 5 bases, J lost 3 bases, and 8 bases stayed unmatched. Germline V lookup: CDR1 MNHEY, CDR2 SMNVEV (reference sequence). The CDR3 region is CASSTHRGRFYEQYF. The CDR3 region has the DNA TGTGCCAGCAGTACCCACAGGGGGCGATTCTACGAGCAGTACTTC.

J is TRBJ1-4 and V is TRBV29-1; the D gene is possibly TRBD1 (5 bases). The CDR3 runs to 14 residues. V was shortened by 6 bases and J by 2 bases, with 13 bases between the two germline ends. Germline-derived CDR1 and CDR2 are SQVTM and ANQGSEA. This CDR3 reads CSVSQGGTNEKLFF. Written as DNA, the CDR3 is TGCAGCGTCTCTCAGGGTGGTACTAATGAAAAACTGTTTTTT.

Only a few counts were recorded for this clone. The chain employs TRBV9 and TRBJ2-3; no firm D call. The CDR3 spans 14 residues. Trimming stripped 2 bases from V and 2 bases from J, with 9 bases between. CDR1 and CDR2 from the germline V gene are SGDLS and YYNGEE. CDR3 sequence reads: CASSVFHSTDTQYF. The CDR3 DNA reads TGTGCCAGCAGCGTTTTCCACTCCACAGATACGCAGTATTTT.

This chain links TRBV5-1 with TRBJ2-1, with D possibly matching TRBD2 (6 bases). Germline V gives CDR1 SGHRS, CDR2 YFSETQ. The V and J ends lost 5 bases and 0 bases respectively, with 15 bases between them. This CDR3 spans 16 amino acids. The CDR3 here is CASRRDFWSSYNEQFF. The CDR3 DNA reads TGCGCCAGCAGACGGGACTTCTGGAGCTCCTACAATGAGCAGTTCTTC.

The chain employs TRBV7-2 and TRBJ2-3; 7 bases map to TRBD2. In germline, CDR1 is SGHTA, CDR2 FQGNSA. The CDR3 is 15 amino acids. V dropped 6 bases and J dropped 2; count of bases not matched to a gene: 8. CDR3 amino acids: CASRPTSAYTDTQYF. DNA for the CDR3: TGTGCCAGCAGGCCTACTAGCGCCTACACAGATACGCAGTATTTT.

The genes are TRBV4-3 and TRBJ2-2, with TRBD2 identical over 11 bases. The length of the CDR3 is 15 residues. After removal of 4 bases from V and 4 bases from J, the junction contained 2 bases not matched to a gene. Germline assignment: CDR1 LGHNA and CDR2 YSLEER. The CDR3 DNA reads TGCGCCAGCAGCCGAGGGACTAGCGGCACCGGGGAGCTGTTTTTT. It is translated as CASSRGTSGTGELFF.

This clone was seen at least ten times. The V gene is TRBV6-4, the J gene TRBJ1-2; unclear D gene. The V gene's germline CDR1 is MRHNA and CDR2 SNTAGT. CDR3 length: 12 residues. The ends were cut back, 0 bases at V and 7 bases at J, with 6 bases in the middle. As DNA, the CDR3 is TGTGCCAGCAGTGACTCCAGCGGTGGCTACACCTTC. This sequence encodes CASSDSSGGYTF.

The DNA for the CDR3 is TGTGCCAGCAGCTTAGCCGCTTATGGCTACACCTTC. Protein: CASSLAAYGYTF. J is TRBJ1-2 and V is TRBV5-6; D gene ambiguous. The germline CDR1 and CDR2 sequences are SGHDT and YYEEEE. Trimming stripped 2 bases from V and 5 bases from J, with 7 bases between. The CDR3 totals 12 residues.

This clone was seen more than once but under ten times. The J gene is TRBJ1-2, the V gene TRBV28; no clear D gene. Looked up from germline, CDR1 is MDHEN and CDR2 is SYDVKM. The CDR3 sequence is 12 residues long. Between the trimmed V and J ends, which lost 3 bases and 3 bases, there was a span of 5 bases. The CDR3 region is CASSFMDYGYTF. The CDR3 coding sequence is TGTGCCAGCAGTTTCATGGACTATGGCTACACCTTC.

A word on this clone: Compared with germline, one end of the junction differs, possibly owing to a read error. The rearrangement uses TRBV7-7 and TRBJ2-3; 11 positions agree with TRBD2. There are 17 residues in the CDR3. CDR1 is SSHAT and CDR2 is FNYEAQ in the germline V gene (reference sequence). The CDR3 reads CASSFTGTSGPTDTQYF. CDR3 nucleotides: TGTGCTAGCAGCTTCACCGGGACTAGCGGCCCCACAGATACGCAGTATTTT. The full variable domain, its missing parts supplied by reference TRBV7-7 and TRBJ2-3, is GAGVSQSPRYKVTKRGQDVTLRCDPISSHATLYWYQQALGQGPEFLTYFNYEAQPDKSGLPSDRFSAERPEGSISTLTIQRTEQRDSAMYRCASSFTGTSGPTDTQYFGPGTRLTVL.

The V and J genes are TRBV7-2 and TRBJ2-7; TRBD1 is a possible D gene (6 bases). From germline, CDR1 is SGHTA and CDR2 FQGNSA. This CDR3 comprises 14 residues. V gave up 1 base and J gave up 6 bases, with 13 bases separating them. The CDR3 is CASSLGVQGGEQYF. CDR3 DNA: TGTGCCAGCAGCTTAGGAGTACAGGGTGGCGAGCAGTACTTC.

The CDR3 here is CASSDSGLAGNEQFF. The CDR3 DNA reads as TGCGCCAGCAGTGACTCGGGACTAGCGGGGAATGAGCAGTTCTTC. V is TRBV10-1 and J is TRBJ2-1, with 13 bases matching TRBD2. This CDR3 has 15 residues. V was pared by 3 bases and J by 7 bases, with 3 bases of the junction left unmatched. Germline V CDR1 and CDR2: WNHNN, SYGVQD (reference sequence).

Only one count was recorded for this clone. The CDR3 region is CASSDPTVRGDTQYF. The CDR3 nucleotides are TGTGCCAGCAGTGATCCAACCGTACGGGGGGATACGCAGTATTTT. The chain uses TRBV25-1 and TRBJ2-3; the D gene is possibly TRBD2 (6 bases). This CDR3 has 15 residues. Germline loops: CDR1 MGHDK, CDR2 SYGVNS. Trimming removed 3 bases at V and 6 bases at J, with 16 bases between.

Concerning this clone: One end of the junction is discordant with germline, which a read error may explain. The CDR3 DNA reads as TGTGCTAGCAGCCGGGGGGTTGCTAGCACAGATACGCAGTATTTT. It encodes CASSRGVASTDTQYF. The chain carries TRBV7-7 and TRBJ2-3; 7 bases are a match to TRBD2. The germline V gene encodes CDR1 SSHAT and CDR2 FNYEAQ (reference sequence). This CDR3 is built from 15 residues.

This chain links TRBV7-8 with TRBJ2-7, with a weak D call TRBD1 (5 bases). V was pared by 2 bases and J by 1 base, with 12 bases between. This CDR3 region has 15 residues. Looked up from germline, CDR1 is SGHVS and CDR2 is FQNEAQ. The CDR3 DNA follows: TGTGCCAGCAGCTTACTTGTCAGGGCTTCCTACGAGCAGTACTTC. Protein sequence: CASSLLVRASYEQYF.

This rearrangement joins TRBV14 to TRBJ2-7, with TRBD2 matching 11 bases. CDR3 length: 19 amino acids. Germline assignment: CDR1 SGHDN and CDR2 FVKESK. V was clipped by 1 base and J by 2 bases; unmatched bases: 13. The CDR3: CASSQGGLAGIISTYEQYF. In DNA form, the CDR3 reads TGTGCCAGCAGCCAAGGAGGACTAGCGGGCATAATATCTACCTACGAGCAGTACTTC.

The chain employs TRBV10-3 and TRBJ2-3; D is perhaps TRBD1 (6 bases). CDR1 and CDR2 from the germline V gene are ENHRY and SYGVKD. Trimming pared 0 bases from V and 2 bases from J, leaving 21 bases between. The length of the CDR3 is 19 residues. Here the CDR3 reads CAISESRGGTSASTDTQYF. In nucleotides, the CDR3 is TGTGCCATCAGTGAGTCACGTGGGGGCACCTCGGCCTCCACAGATACGCAGTATTTT.

The J gene is TRBJ1-2, the V gene TRBV7-9; the D gene is possibly TRBD1 (6 bases). Trimming took off 6 bases at V and 0 bases at J, with 14 bases between the two ends. This CDR3 has 15 amino acids. Germline lookup yields CDR1 SEHNR and CDR2 FQNEAQ (reference sequence). CDR3: CASSRGFGPNYGYTF. CDR3 DNA: TGTGCCAGCAGTAGGGGGTTCGGTCCTAACTATGGCTACACCTTC.